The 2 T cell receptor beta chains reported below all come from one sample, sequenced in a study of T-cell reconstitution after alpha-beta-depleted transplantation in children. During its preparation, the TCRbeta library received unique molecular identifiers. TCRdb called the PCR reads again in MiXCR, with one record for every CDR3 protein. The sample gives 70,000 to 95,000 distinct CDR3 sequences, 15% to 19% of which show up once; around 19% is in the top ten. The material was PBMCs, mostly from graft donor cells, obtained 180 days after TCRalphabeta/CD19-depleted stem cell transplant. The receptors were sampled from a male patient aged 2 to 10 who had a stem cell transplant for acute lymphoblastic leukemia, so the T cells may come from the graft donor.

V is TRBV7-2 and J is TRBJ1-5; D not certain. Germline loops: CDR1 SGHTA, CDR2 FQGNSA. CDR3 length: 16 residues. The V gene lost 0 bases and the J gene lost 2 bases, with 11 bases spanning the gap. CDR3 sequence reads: CASSLAEGYGNQPQHF. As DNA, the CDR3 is TGTGCCAGCAGCTTAGCGGAAGGTTACGGCAATCAGCCCCAGCATTTT.

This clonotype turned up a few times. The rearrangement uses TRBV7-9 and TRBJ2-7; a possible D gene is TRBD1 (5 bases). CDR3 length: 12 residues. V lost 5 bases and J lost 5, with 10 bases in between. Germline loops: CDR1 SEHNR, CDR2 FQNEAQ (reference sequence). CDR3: CASSRQGNEQYF. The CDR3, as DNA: TGTGCCAGCAGCAGGCAGGGAAACGAGCAGTACTTC.